The 26 T cell receptor beta chains below were found in one sample sequenced in a study of OX40 agonist ivuxolimab in advanced cancers. Profiled with immunoSEQ multiplex PCR; TCRdb holds only in-frame clones, not every one. The sample holds over 15,000 clones, about 83% seen once. The sequenced sample was CD4+ or CD8+ T cells sorted from blood, obtained in a trial of the OX40 agonist ivuxolimab. These receptor sequences come from an adult with an advanced solid tumor such as melanoma, head and neck, liver or kidney cancer.

The chain uses TRBV6-5 and TRBJ2-2, with 13 bases fitting TRBD2. The V gene's germline CDR1 is MNHEY and CDR2 SVGAGI. V lost 4 bases to trimming and J lost 5 bases; unmatched junction nucleotides: 1. The CDR3 sequence is 15 residues long. Written as DNA, the CDR3 is TGTGCCAGCAGTTTACTAGCGGGGGGGACCGGGGAGCTGTTTTTT. This sequence encodes CASSLLAGGTGELFF.

The rearrangement uses TRBV29-1 and TRBJ2-7; a weak D match, TRBD1 (6 bases). This CDR3 spans 14 amino acids. Per the germline V gene, CDR1 is SQVTM and CDR2 is ANQGSEA. The V gene lost 7 bases and the J gene lost 0 bases, with 16 bases spanning the gap. CDR3 sequence (DNA): TGCAGCGGTGCGGACAGCGAAATCTCCTACGAGCAGTACTTC. This translates into CSGADSEISYEQYF.

The V and J genes are TRBV27 and TRBJ2-7; D unclear. CDR3 length: 13 amino acids. Germline V gene sequence: CDR1 MNHEY, CDR2 SMNVEV (reference sequence). Deletions cut 5 bases from V and 5 bases from J, with 13 bases between. As DNA, the CDR3 is TGTGCCAGCAGTCCGGCCAGCAGAAACGAGCAGTACTTC. It is translated as CASSPASRNEQYF.

CDR3 DNA sequence: TGTGCCAGCAGCGTAGAGGAAGAACAGAACTATGGCTACACCTTC. Amino acids: CASSVEEEQNYGYTF. The chain has TRBV9 and TRBJ1-2, with no clear D. Per the germline V gene, CDR1 is SGDLS and CDR2 is YYNGEE. The CDR3 is 15 residues long. V was clipped by 0 bases and J by 2 bases, with 11 bases between them.

Turning to this clone: Mismatch with germline at one junction end may stem from a read error. V usage is TRBV6-5 and J usage is TRBJ2-1, with 13 bases identical to TRBD2. The CDR3 has 15 residues. Germline V gene sequence: CDR1 MNHEY, CDR2 SVGAGI. Written as DNA, the CDR3 is TGTGCCAGCAGCTTACTAGCGGGGGGGCCCAATGGGCAGTTCTTC. It encodes CASSLLAGGPNGQFF.

This clone was seen once. The chain employs TRBV28 and TRBJ1-1; D call uncertain. Per the germline V gene, CDR1 is MDHEN and CDR2 is SYDVKM. The CDR3 consists of 12 residues. V gave up 3 bases and J gave up 1 base, with 3 bases separating them. The chain's CDR3 is CASSFRNTEAFF. CDR3 DNA sequence: TGTGCCAGCAGTTTTAGGAACACTGAAGCTTTCTTT. The full variable domain, completed using reference TRBV28 and TRBJ1-1, is DVKVTQSSRYLVKRTGEKVFLECVQDMDHENMFWYRQDPGLGLRLIYFSYDVKMKEKGDIPEGYSVSREKKERFSLILESASTNQTSMYLCASSFRNTEAFFGQGTRLTVV.

The chain joins TRBV11-2 to TRBJ2-1; TRBD2 aligns across 8 bases. Germline V gene sequence: CDR1 SGHAT, CDR2 FQNNGV. The CDR3 totals 17 residues. Trimming removed 0 bases from V and 4 bases from J; junction bases left unmatched: 8. This CDR3 reads CASSLETSAFSYNEQFF. DNA of the CDR3: TGTGCCAGCAGCTTAGAGACTAGCGCCTTTAGTTACAATGAGCAGTTCTTC.

The genes are TRBV14 and TRBJ1-2; possibly TRBD1 for D (6 bases). The germline gives CDR1 SGHDN, CDR2 FVKESK. Trimming removed 4 bases at V and 3 bases at J, with 12 bases between. This CDR3 spans 14 amino acids. The CDR3 here is CASSPTGLDYGYTF. In nucleotides, the CDR3 is TGTGCCAGCAGCCCGACAGGACTTGACTATGGCTACACCTTC.

The chain is built from TRBV27 and TRBJ1-1; tentatively, D is TRBD1 (5 bases). The germline V and J ends were trimmed by 3 bases and 7 bases, with 12 bases remaining between them. The germline CDR1 and CDR2 sequences are MNHEY and SMNVEV (reference sequence). The CDR3 length is 13 residues. In DNA form, the CDR3 reads TGTGCCAGCAGTTTCTCCAGGGCAAATGAAGCTTTCTTT. This translates into CASSFSRANEAFF.

This chain links TRBV6-4 with TRBJ2-5, with 8 positions matching TRBD2. Germline V gene sequence: CDR1 MRHNA, CDR2 SNTAGT. The CDR3 sequence is 13 residues long. The V and J ends lost 5 bases and 7 bases, in that order; junction bases with no gene match: 6. The CDR3 nucleotides are TGTGCCAGCAGTTTATCGGGGGGGCGGACCCAGTACTTC. Translation gives CASSLSGGRTQYF.

The chain has TRBV29-1 and TRBJ2-1; the D is unclear. The length of the CDR3 is 13 residues. Germline values: CDR1 SQVTM, CDR2 ANQGSEA. Trimming left V 5 bases short and J 2 bases short, with 10 bases between. CDR3 DNA: TGCAGCGTTCTTAGGGCCACCTACAATGAGCAGTTCTTC. Translating gives CSVLRATYNEQFF.

The gene calls are TRBV7-9 and TRBJ2-7, with D perhaps TRBD1 or TRBD2 (5 bases each). The CDR3 runs to 15 residues. Germline V CDR1 and CDR2: SEHNR, FQNEAQ (reference sequence). Trimming shortened V by 3 bases and J by 2 bases, and 14 bases separated the two germline ends. The CDR3, as DNA: TGTGCCAGCAGCTTTACGGGGACCGAGACCTACGAGCAGTACTTC. As protein: CASSFTGTETYEQYF.

The V gene is TRBV5-1, the J gene TRBJ1-6; unclear D gene. This CDR3 has 13 amino acids. V lost 4 bases, J lost 4 bases, and 6 bases lay in between. CDR1 is SGHRS and CDR2 is YFSETQ in the germline V gene. The CDR3 region has the DNA TGCGCCAGCAGCGGCGATTATAATTCACCCCTCCACTTT. It codes for CASSGDYNSPLHF.

The chain is built from TRBV14 and TRBJ1-1; TRBD1 matches at 8 bases. The CDR3 consists of 14 residues. V gave up 3 bases and J gave up 6 bases; unmatched junction bases: 6. Germline lookup yields CDR1 SGHDN and CDR2 FVKESK. In DNA form, the CDR3 reads TGTGCCAGCAGCCAGGTGGACAGGGCCCCTGAAGCTTTCTTT. This translates into CASSQVDRAPEAFF.

The CDR3 sequence: CASSLLTGRNEQFF. CDR3 in DNA: TGTGCCAGCAGTTTATTAACAGGGAGGAATGAGCAGTTCTTC. This chain links TRBV28 with TRBJ2-1; D assignment may be TRBD1 or TRBD2 (6 bases each). V was cut by 1 base and J by 7 bases, with 11 bases left in between. This CDR3 has 14 amino acids. Germline lookup yields CDR1 MDHEN and CDR2 SYDVKM.

The V gene is TRBV5-5, the J gene TRBJ2-7, with 8 bases identical to TRBD1. Germline assignment: CDR1 SGHKS and CDR2 YYEKEE (reference sequence). The CDR3 totals 16 residues. V was clipped by 2 bases and J by 5 bases; unmatched bases: 12. CDR3 sequence: CASSFYPTGASNEQYF. The CDR3 region has the DNA TGTGCCAGCAGCTTTTATCCGACAGGGGCATCGAACGAGCAGTACTTC.

The chain combines TRBV30 with TRBJ1-5, with D possibly being TRBD1 (5 bases). CDR3 length equals 13 residues. CDR1 and CDR2 (germline): GTSNPN, SVGIG (reference sequence). With 3 bases removed from V and 1 base from J, the gap between germline ends came to 7 bases. The CDR3 nucleotides are TGTGCCTGGAGCTGGGACAGCAATCAGCCCCAGCATTTT. It codes for CAWSWDSNQPQHF.

The V gene is TRBV9, the J gene TRBJ1-1, with TRBD1 matching 7 bases. This CDR3 has 15 residues. In germline, CDR1 is SGDLS, CDR2 YYNGEE. J was trimmed by 6 bases and V by 3 bases; bases with no gene match: 11. The CDR3, as DNA: TGTGCCAGCAGCGGACAAGGGGGCCGACGGTCTGAAGCTTTCTTT. This gives the protein CASSGQGGRRSEAFF.

The chain is built from TRBV4-2 and TRBJ1-3; D is ambiguous. Trimming cost V 0 bases and J 2 bases, with 8 bases left between them. The germline V gene encodes CDR1 LGHNA and CDR2 YNFKEQ. The CDR3 totals 15 residues. The CDR3 DNA reads as TGTGCCAGCAGCCAAGATAGGGCGGCTGGAAACACCATATATTTT. Residues: CASSQDRAAGNTIYF.

This clone was seen only a few times. The chain uses TRBV6-8 and TRBJ1-1; D gene unclear. Germline CDR1 MNHGY, CDR2 SAAAGT. V gave up 6 bases and J gave up 1 base, with 9 bases separating them. The CDR3 contains 13 residues. CDR3 DNA: TGTGCCAGCAGAAGGGTGTGGAACACTGAAGCTTTCTTT. This encodes CASRRVWNTEAFF.

This clone occurred once. The gene calls are TRBV14 and TRBJ2-7; weak D call: TRBD1 (5 bases). This CDR3 contains 15 residues. Germline V gene sequence: CDR1 SGHDN, CDR2 FVKESK. Trimming removed 2 bases from V and 0 bases from J, with 11 bases in between. The CDR3 reads CASSQTAGFSYEQYF. CDR3 in DNA: TGTGCCAGCAGCCAAACTGCAGGGTTCTCCTACGAGCAGTACTTC.

J is TRBJ2-7 and V is TRBV2, with D maybe TRBD2 (6 bases). Trimming cost V 11 bases and J 6 bases, with 17 bases left between them. The CDR3 covers 12 residues. CDR1 SNHLY and CDR2 FYNNEI come from the germline V gene. Here the CDR3 DNA reads TGTGCCGGCTCGAAGACTAGTGGCGAGCAGTACTTC. Its protein is CAGSKTSGEQYF.

Judged by abundance, this clone is medium-sized. V gene TRBV6-5 combines with J gene TRBJ2-1, with D tentatively TRBD1 or TRBD2 (6 bases each). V was trimmed by 7 bases and J by 9 bases, leaving 19 bases between them. The CDR3 totals 14 residues. Germline V CDR1 and CDR2: MNHEY, SVGAGI. The CDR3 spells CASNTGAGSSEQFF. CDR3 DNA sequence: TGTGCCAGCAACACGGGGGCAGGGTCTAGTGAGCAGTTCTTC.

The chain has TRBV6-1 and TRBJ2-1; D gene unclear. Germline V lookup: CDR1 MNHNS, CDR2 SASEGT. The CDR3 extends over 15 amino acids. The V end was cut by 4 bases, the J end by 0 bases, with 10 bases between. Here the CDR3 reads CASSGPTSSYNEQFF. Here the CDR3 DNA reads TGTGCCAGCAGTGGACCAACGTCCTCCTACAATGAGCAGTTCTTC.

CDR3 sequence reads: CAWSLQLDEQYF. The CDR3 DNA follows: TGTGCCTGGAGTCTGCAGTTAGACGAGCAGTACTTC. The chain employs TRBV30 and TRBJ2-7; D gene unclear. Trimming cost V 2 bases and J 5 bases, with 10 bases left between them. This CDR3 contains 12 residues. The germline V gene encodes CDR1 GTSNPN and CDR2 SVGIG (reference sequence).

V is TRBV11-1 and J is TRBJ2-1; 14 nucleotides agree with TRBD2. V shed 5 bases and J 7 bases; nucleotides not matched to a gene: 4. Germline V gives CDR1 SGHAT, CDR2 FQDESV (reference sequence). CDR3 size: 15 residues. CDR3 coding DNA: TGTGCCAGCAGCGAGACTAGCGGGAGGGGAAATGAGCAGTTCTTC. Protein sequence: CASSETSGRGNEQFF.